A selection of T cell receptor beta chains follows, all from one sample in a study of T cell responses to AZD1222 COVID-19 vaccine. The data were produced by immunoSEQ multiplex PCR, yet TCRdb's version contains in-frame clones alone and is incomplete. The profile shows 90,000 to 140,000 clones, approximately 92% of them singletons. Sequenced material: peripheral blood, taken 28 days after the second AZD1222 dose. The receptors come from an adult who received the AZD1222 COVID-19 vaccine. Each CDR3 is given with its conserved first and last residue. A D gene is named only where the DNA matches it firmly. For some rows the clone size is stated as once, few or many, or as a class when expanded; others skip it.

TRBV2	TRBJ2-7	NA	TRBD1	CARDTGQGDYEQYF	TGTGCCAGGGACACGGGACAGGGTGACTACGAGCAGTACTTC
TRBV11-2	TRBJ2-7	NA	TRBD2	CASSEQLAGTYEQYF	TGTGCCAGCAGCGAGCAGCTAGCGGGCACCTACGAGCAGTACTTC
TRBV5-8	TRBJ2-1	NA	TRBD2	CASLYHGLAGVSYNEQFF	TGTGCCAGCCTTTATCACGGACTAGCGGGGGTCTCCTACAATGAGCAGTTCTTC
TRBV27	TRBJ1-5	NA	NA	CASSPTDSYSNQPQHF	TGTGCCAGCAGTCCCACGGACAGTTATAGCAATCAGCCCCAGCATTTT
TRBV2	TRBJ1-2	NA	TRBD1	CASSSGTGFYGYTF	TGTGCCAGCAGTTCCGGGACAGGGTTCTATGGCTACACCTTC
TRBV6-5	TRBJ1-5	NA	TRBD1	CASRKDRGSNQPQHF	TGTGCCAGCAGGAAGGACAGGGGGAGCAATCAGCCCCAGCATTTT
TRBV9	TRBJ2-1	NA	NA	CASSVDVGWEGHEQFF	TGTGCCAGCAGCGTAGATGTAGGATGGGAAGGCCATGAGCAGTTCTTC
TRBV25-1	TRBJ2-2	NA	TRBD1	CASSRTGTGQIGELFF	TGTGCCAGCAGTCGAACGGGGACAGGGCAAATCGGGGAGCTGTTTTTT
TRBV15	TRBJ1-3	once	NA	CATSRVSQNKGDSGNTIYF	TGTGCCACCAGCAGAGTCAGCCAGAATAAGGGGGACTCTGGAAACACCATATATTTT
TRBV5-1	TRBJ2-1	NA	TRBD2	CASSPGDGGEGTSYNEQFF	TGCGCCAGCAGCCCCGGCGATGGCGGGGAGGGAACCTCCTACAATGAGCAGTTCTTC
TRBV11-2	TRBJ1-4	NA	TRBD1	CASSFIRDREEKLFF	TGTGCCAGCAGCTTCATCCGGGACAGGGAGGAGAAACTGTTTTTT
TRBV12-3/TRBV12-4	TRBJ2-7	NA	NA	CASSRERVQYF	TGTGCCAGCAGCCGAGAACGGGTGCAGTACTTC
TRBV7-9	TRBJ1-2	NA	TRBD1	CASSPTWDREDGYTF	TGTGCCAGCAGCCCCACCTGGGACAGGGAGGATGGCTACACCTTC
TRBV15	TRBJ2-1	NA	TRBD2	CATSSPTSGFYNEQFF	TGTGCCACCAGCAGCCCCACTAGCGGTTTTTACAATGAGCAGTTCTTC
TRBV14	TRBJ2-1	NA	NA	CASSTRGSYNEQFF	TGTGCCAGCAGCACCCGTGGCTCCTACAATGAGCAGTTCTTC
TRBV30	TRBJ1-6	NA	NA	CAWSAPSSPLHF	TGTGCCTGGAGTGCCCCTTCATCACCCCTCCACTTT
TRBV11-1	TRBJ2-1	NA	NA	CASSPEQGSYNEQFF	TGTGCCAGCAGCCCGGAACAGGGCTCCTACAATGAGCAGTTCTTC
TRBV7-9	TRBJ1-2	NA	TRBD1	CASSLAGGVNYGYTF	TGTGCCAGCAGCTTAGCAGGGGGCGTCAACTATGGCTACACCTTC
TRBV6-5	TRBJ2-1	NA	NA	CASSYSTPSNEQFF	TGTGCCAGCAGTTACTCCACTCCCTCCAATGAGCAGTTCTTC
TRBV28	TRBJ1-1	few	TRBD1	CASSLQGTEAFF	TGTGCCAGCAGTCTACAGGGGACCGAAGCTTTCTTT
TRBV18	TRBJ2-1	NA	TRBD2	CASSPPGLGSSYNEQFF	TGTGCCAGCTCACCCCCGGGACTAGGGAGCTCCTACAATGAGCAGTTCTTC
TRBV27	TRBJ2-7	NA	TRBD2	CASREAGVIYEQYF	TGTGCCAGCAGGGAAGCGGGAGTCATCTACGAGCAGTACTTC
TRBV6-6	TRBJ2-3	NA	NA	CASQDSSTDTQYF	TGTGCCAGCCAGGACAGTAGCACAGATACGCAGTATTTT
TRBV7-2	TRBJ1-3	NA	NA	CASSRRQVSGNTIYF	TGTGCCAGCAGCCGTCGACAGGTCTCTGGAAACACCATATATTTT
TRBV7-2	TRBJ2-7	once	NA	CASSLWSVREQYF	TGTGCCAGCAGCTTATGGTCCGTCCGCGAGCAGTACTTC
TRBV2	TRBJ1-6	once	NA	CASRSGGGTSYNSPLHF	TGTGCCAGCAGATCCGGGGGTGGAACCTCCTATAATTCACCCCTCCACTTT
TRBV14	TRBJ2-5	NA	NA	CASSQGSLTTGATQYF	TGTGCCAGCAGCCAGGGGAGTTTGACAACGGGGGCGACCCAGTACTTC
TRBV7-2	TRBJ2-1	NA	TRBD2	CASSLGTSGVYNEQFF	TGTGCCAGCAGCCTAGGGACTAGCGGGGTATACAATGAGCAGTTCTTC
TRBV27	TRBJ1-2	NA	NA	CASSRLGGAGYTF	TGTGCCAGCAGTCGCCTTGGGGGCGCAGGCTACACCTTC
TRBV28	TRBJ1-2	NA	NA	CASTSAGGWDYGYTF	TGTGCCAGCACCTCGGCGGGGGGCTGGGACTATGGCTACACCTTC
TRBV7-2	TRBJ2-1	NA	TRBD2	CASSLGSGSSYNEQFF	TGTGCCAGCAGCTTAGGTAGCGGGAGCTCCTACAATGAGCAGTTCTTC
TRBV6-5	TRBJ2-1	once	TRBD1	CASSFDRAYNEQFF	TGTGCCAGCAGTTTCGACAGGGCCTACAATGAGCAGTTCTTC
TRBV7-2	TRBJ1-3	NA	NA	CASSLGIGGDGNTIYF	TGTGCCAGCAGCTTAGGGATAGGGGGTGATGGAAACACCATATATTTT
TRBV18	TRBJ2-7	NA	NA	CASSPSSYEQYF	TGTGCCAGCTCTCCAAGCTCCTACGAGCAGTACTTC
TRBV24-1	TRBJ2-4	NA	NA	CATSDSPTLAKNIQYF	TGTGCCACCAGTGATTCACCGACGCTAGCCAAAAACATTCAGTACTTC
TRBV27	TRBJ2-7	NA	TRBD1	CASSLVSWTGAPYEQYF	TGTGCCAGCAGTTTGGTATCGTGGACAGGGGCTCCCTACGAGCAGTACTTC
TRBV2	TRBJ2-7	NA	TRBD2	CASTGLAYEQYF	TGTGCCAGCACCGGACTAGCATACGAGCAGTACTTC
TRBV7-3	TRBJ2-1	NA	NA	CASSLGLQGQDEQFF	TGTGCCAGCAGCTTGGGGTTACAGGGCCAAGATGAGCAGTTCTTC
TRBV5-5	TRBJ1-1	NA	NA	CASSLIPGTEAFF	TGTGCCAGCAGCTTAATTCCCGGGACTGAAGCTTTCTTT
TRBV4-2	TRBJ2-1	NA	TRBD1	CASSPLTGGQNEQFF	TGTGCCAGCAGCCCTTTGACAGGGGGCCAGAATGAGCAGTTCTTC
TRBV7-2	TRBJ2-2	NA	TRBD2	CASSLVLARSNTGELFF	TGTGCCAGCAGCTTAGTACTAGCGCGATCTAACACCGGGGAGCTGTTTTTT
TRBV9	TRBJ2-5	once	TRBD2	CASKGREETQYF	TGTGCCAGCAAGGGGAGGGAGGAGACCCAGTACTTC
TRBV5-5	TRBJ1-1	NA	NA	CASSLAGGAGTEAFF	TGTGCCAGCAGCTTGGCGGGGGGCGCCGGCACTGAAGCTTTCTTT
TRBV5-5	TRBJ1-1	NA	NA	CASSFQGNTEAFF	TGTGCCAGCAGCTTTCAGGGGAACACTGAAGCTTTCTTT
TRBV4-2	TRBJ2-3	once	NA	CASSNTGAPTDTQYF	TGTGCCAGCAGCAACACGGGAGCCCCCACAGATACGCAGTATTTT
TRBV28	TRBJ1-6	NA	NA	CASSLGGAGNSPLHF	TGTGCCAGCAGTTTGGGAGGGGCGGGTAATTCACCCCTCCACTTT
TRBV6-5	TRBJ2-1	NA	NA	CASSPSGRGNEQFF	TGTGCCAGCAGTCCCTCCGGCCGGGGGAATGAGCAGTTCTTC